The 5 T cell receptor beta chains below were found in one sample sequenced in a study of blood T cell repertoires in COVID-19. Produced via immunoSEQ multiplex PCR; TCRdb's table is partial and in-frame only. The table includes 230,000 or so clones, approximately 90% detected once. Sequencing was performed on PBMCs or T cells enriched from blood (not recorded which). The receptors here all came from a woman aged 30 to 39 who had recovered from COVID-19.

The chain uses TRBV4-3 and TRBJ2-1; 11 bases agree with TRBD2. The CDR3 is 17 residues long. Looked up from germline, CDR1 is LGHNA and CDR2 is YSLEER. The junction had 9 bases not matched to a gene; V was cut back by 4 bases and J by 4 bases. CDR3 amino acids: CASSPAVSGGAYNEQFF. CDR3 sequence (DNA): TGCGCCAGCAGCCCCGCTGTTAGCGGGGGGGCGTACAATGAGCAGTTCTTC.

The V call is TRBV5-1, the J call TRBJ2-3; D is perhaps TRBD1 (6 bases). In germline, CDR1 is SGHRS, CDR2 YFSETQ. The CDR3 is 13 amino acids. Trimming took off 4 bases at V and 4 bases at J, with 10 bases between the two ends. The CDR3 protein is CASSPGEPDTQYF. The DNA for the CDR3 is TGCGCCAGCAGCCCAGGGGAGCCAGATACGCAGTATTTT.

The gene calls are TRBV7-2 and TRBJ2-2; the match to TRBD1 covers 11 bases. Germline V gene data show CDR1 as SGHTA and CDR2 as FQGNSA. Trimming cost V 4 bases and J 4 bases; bases outside gene matches: 8. This CDR3 comprises 17 residues. Written as DNA, the CDR3 is TGTGCCAGCAGCTCCTCCGGACAGGGGGCGGTCACCGGGGAGCTGTTTTTT. The encoded protein is CASSSSGQGAVTGELFF.

The CDR3 reads CASSSGIQQPQHF. CDR3 bases: TGTGCCAGTAGCAGCGGGATCCAACAGCCCCAGCATTTT. The V gene is TRBV19, the J gene TRBJ1-5; D gene ambiguous. Trimming shortened V by 6 bases and J by 7 bases, and 13 bases separated the two germline ends. Per germline, CDR1 LNHDA and CDR2 SQIVND (reference sequence). The CDR3 spans 13 residues.

The chain has TRBV4-1 and TRBJ2-5, with D maybe TRBD2 (5 bases). Per germline, CDR1 MGHRA and CDR2 YSYEKL. The CDR3 totals 16 residues. V was pared by 4 bases and J by 1 base, with 16 bases between. The CDR3 protein is CASSRLSGEIQETQYF. The CDR3 bases are TGCGCCAGCAGCCGTCTCTCCGGGGAGATCCAAGAGACCCAGTACTTC.